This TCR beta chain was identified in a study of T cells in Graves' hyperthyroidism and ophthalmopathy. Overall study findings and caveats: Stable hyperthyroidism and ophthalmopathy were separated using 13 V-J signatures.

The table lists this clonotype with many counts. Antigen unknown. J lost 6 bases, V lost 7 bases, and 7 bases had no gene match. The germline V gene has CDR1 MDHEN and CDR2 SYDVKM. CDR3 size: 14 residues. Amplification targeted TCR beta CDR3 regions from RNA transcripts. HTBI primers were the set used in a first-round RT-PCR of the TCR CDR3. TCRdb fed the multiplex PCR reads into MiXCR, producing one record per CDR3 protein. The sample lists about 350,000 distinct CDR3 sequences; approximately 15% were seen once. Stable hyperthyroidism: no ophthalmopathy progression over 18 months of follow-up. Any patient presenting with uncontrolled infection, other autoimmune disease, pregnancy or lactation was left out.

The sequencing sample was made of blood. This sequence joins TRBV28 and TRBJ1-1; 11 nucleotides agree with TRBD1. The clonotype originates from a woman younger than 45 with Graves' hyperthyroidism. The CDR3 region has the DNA TGTGCCAGCATTCGGGACAGGGGGGAACCTGAAGCTTTCTTT. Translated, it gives CASIRDRGEPEAFF.